Below, 26 T cell receptor beta chains from the same sample are listed, as sequenced in a study of Graves' ophthalmopathy and Graves' hyperthyroidism. RNA transcripts served as template for amplifying TCR beta CDR3 sequences. The first round was an RT-PCR with HTBI primers, and the second round was a multiplex PCR. TCRdb ran MiXCR on the multiplex PCR reads and lists one entry per CDR3 protein. The sample carries 400,000 or so distinct CDR3 sequences, roughly 17% recorded once. Sequencing used peripheral blood. These receptors were taken from an adult woman with stable Graves' hyperthyroidism.

This clonotype has ten or more counts. The chain joins TRBV30 to TRBJ2-7, with a tentative D call TRBD1 (6 bases). The CDR3 has 10 amino acids. Germline CDR1 and CDR2: GTSNPN and SVGIG (reference sequence). V lost 5 bases and J 5 bases, leaving 7 bases between the germline ends. The CDR3 reads CAWGQNEQYF. The CDR3 nucleotides read TGTGCCTGGGGACAGAACGAGCAGTACTTC.

This rearrangement joins TRBV4-1 to TRBJ1-1; 11 bases agree with TRBD1. V lost 4 bases, J lost 0 bases, and 4 bases stayed unmatched. Germline V lookup: CDR1 MGHRA, CDR2 YSYEKL. The length of the CDR3 is 16 residues. The CDR3 DNA sequence: TGCGCCAGCAGCCTCCGGGACAGGGGGATGAACACTGAAGCTTTCTTT. Protein sequence: CASSLRDRGMNTEAFF.

This clonotype was recorded many times. This chain connects TRBV6-1 to TRBJ2-7; D gene unclear. Trimming pared 4 bases from V and 3 bases from J, leaving 10 bases between. This CDR3 has 13 amino acids. Germline-derived CDR1 and CDR2 are MNHNS and SASEGT. The CDR3 DNA reads TGTGCCAGCAGTGGGCGCCAGTACTACGAGCAGTACTTC. It specifies CASSGRQYYEQYF.

This clonotype was observed many times. The CDR3 DNA reads TGTGCCAGCAGTTTATCAGGGATCAATCAGCCCCAGCATTTT. Protein sequence: CASSLSGINQPQHF. The chain has TRBV28 and TRBJ1-5, with D possibly TRBD1 on 5 matching bases. This CDR3 region has 14 residues. Trimming took 1 base from V and 3 from J, leaving 7 bases between them. Germline values: CDR1 MDHEN, CDR2 SYDVKM.

This clonotype was observed at least ten times. V is TRBV4-2 and J is TRBJ2-6; unclear D gene. This CDR3 comprises 16 residues. Germline V gives CDR1 LGHNA, CDR2 YNFKEQ. V lost 0 bases and J 2 bases, leaving 8 bases between the germline ends. Here the CDR3 reads CASSQDFDPGANVLTF. The CDR3 DNA reads as TGTGCCAGCAGCCAAGACTTCGATCCTGGGGCCAACGTCCTGACTTTC.

The chain is built from TRBV18 and TRBJ2-5; D not certain. CDR1 is KGHSH and CDR2 is LQKENI in the germline V gene. This CDR3 has 15 residues. Trimming removed 2 bases from V and 2 bases from J, with 12 bases in between. CDR3 DNA sequence: TGTGCCAGCTCACCATCGTCTCAGGATCAAGAGACCCAGTACTTC. Translated, it gives CASSPSSQDQETQYF.

This clonotype was counted many times. The chain couples TRBV29-1 to TRBJ1-1; D may be TRBD1 (5 bases). The ends were cut back, 4 bases at V and 0 bases at J, with 6 bases in the middle. CDR3 length equals 12 residues. Germline CDR1 reads SQVTM; CDR2 reads ANQGSEA. CDR3: CSVVRVNTEAFF. In DNA form, the CDR3 reads TGCAGCGTTGTCAGGGTGAACACTGAAGCTTTCTTT.

Comment on this clonotype: Since a much larger clone is just one base distant, this may be a read error. CDR3 residues: CAISDTQETQDF. The CDR3 region has the DNA TGTGCCATCAGTGACACGCAAGAGACCCAGGACTTC. V is TRBV10-3 and J is TRBJ2-5; D not certain. From germline, CDR1 is ENHRY and CDR2 SYGVKD. CDR3 length: 12 amino acids.

The chain links TRBV11-2 to TRBJ2-2, with 11 bases fitting TRBD2. CDR1 is SGHAT, CDR2 FQNNGV, per germline. V was pared by 6 bases and J by 2 bases, with 8 bases of the junction left unmatched. This CDR3 contains 17 residues. The CDR3 reads CASSQLAGGLNTGELFF. CDR3 nucleotides: TGTGCCAGCAGTCAGCTAGCGGGAGGCCTAAACACCGGGGAGCTGTTTTTT.

As to this clonotype: The CDR3 ends on some other residue instead of the conserved phenylalanine or tryptophan, so this is likely a read error. This sequence joins TRBV30 and TRBJ1-5, with D perhaps matching TRBD1 (6 bases). This CDR3 comprises 13 residues. CDR1 is GTSNPN, CDR2 SVGIG, per germline (reference sequence). CDR3 sequence reads: CDWSRGYRQPQHL. CDR3 sequence (DNA): TGTGACTGGAGTAGGGGGTACCGACAGCCCCAGCATTTG.

This clonotype was counted at least ten times. The chain uses TRBV2 and TRBJ1-1, with no clear D. V was trimmed by 8 bases and J by 0 bases, leaving 10 bases between them. This CDR3 has 13 amino acids. CDR1 SNHLY and CDR2 FYNNEI come from the germline V gene. DNA for the CDR3: TGTGCCAGCGGACGACAAATGAACACTGAAGCTTTCTTT. It codes for CASGRQMNTEAFF.

This clonotype occurred many times. The CDR3 sequence: CASSLGGGGGYTF. The CDR3 DNA sequence: TGTGCCAGCAGTTTAGGCGGAGGGGGCGGCTACACCTTC. V is TRBV12-3 or TRBV12-4 and J is TRBJ1-2; 7 nucleotides align to TRBD1. CDR3 length equals 13 residues. Losses at the gene ends were 1 base for V and 8 bases for J; bases not matched to a gene: 4.

Details on this clonotype: This may be a read error, as it is one base from a much larger clone. The CDR3 does not close with the conserved phenylalanine or tryptophan, likely indicating a read error. The gene calls are TRBV30 and TRBJ2-7; D is uncertain. This CDR3 has 11 residues. Germline assignment: CDR1 GTSNPN and CDR2 SVGIG (reference sequence). The V gene lost 1 base and the J gene lost 6 bases, with 7 bases spanning the gap. CDR3 region: CAWSGSSEQYL. As DNA, the CDR3 is TGTGCCTGGAGTGGCTCGAGCGAGCAGTACTTG.

The chain uses TRBV28 and TRBJ2-7; unclear D gene. This CDR3 has 13 amino acids. Trimming shortened V by 6 bases and J by 7 bases, and 16 bases separated the two germline ends. Germline CDR1 MDHEN, CDR2 SYDVKM. CDR3 region: CASSYIKLREQYF. As DNA, the CDR3 is TGTGCCAGCAGCTATATAAAGCTCCGAGAGCAGTACTTC.

There are many counts of this clonotype. The gene calls are TRBV6-2 or TRBV6-3 and TRBJ1-1; no firm D call. V lost 0 bases, J lost 1 base, and 9 bases lay in between. The germline CDR1 and CDR2 sequences are MNHEY and SVGEGT. CDR3 length: 15 amino acids. The CDR3 DNA is TGTGCCAGCAGTTACTCAGGCCACAGGAACACTGAAGCTTTCTTT. Translating it yields CASSYSGHRNTEAFF.

This clonotype was seen many times. V gene TRBV7-9 combines with J gene TRBJ2-7; 9 bases map to TRBD2. The CDR3 length is 14 residues. The V gene end was trimmed by 6 bases and the J gene end by 7 bases; junction bases not matched to a gene: 10. Germline assignment: CDR1 SEHNR and CDR2 FQNEAQ (reference sequence). The chain's CDR3 is CASRRGGRDDEQYF. CDR3 bases: TGTGCCAGCAGACGTGGCGGGAGGGATGATGAGCAGTACTTC.

The chain combines TRBV18 with TRBJ1-1; D gene unclear. The V and J ends lost 1 base and 4 bases respectively, with 13 bases between them. The CDR3 spans 15 residues. Germline CDR1 and CDR2: KGHSH and LQKENI. Here the CDR3 reads CASSPLKAVSTEAFF. CDR3 bases: TGTGCCAGCTCACCACTTAAGGCAGTGAGCACTGAAGCTTTCTTT.

This clonotype occurred many times. The rearrangement links TRBV6-5 to TRBJ2-5, with 11 nucleotides matching TRBD2. Germline CDR1 MNHEY, CDR2 SVGAGI. V dropped 6 bases and J dropped 2; count of bases not matched to a gene: 11. The CDR3 extends over 17 amino acids. The CDR3 DNA sequence: TGTGCCAGCAGCTTCGGGACTAGCGGAGGCGGACAAGAGACCCAGTACTTC. Its protein product is CASSFGTSGGGQETQYF.

The rearrangement joins TRBV25-1 to TRBJ2-7; 9 nucleotides match TRBD2. The CDR3 has 15 amino acids. Germline V gene sequence: CDR1 MGHDK, CDR2 SYGVNS. The trim removed 3 bases at V and 3 bases at J, leaving 6 bases unmatched. CDR3 sequence (DNA): TGTGCCAGCAGTGATAGACTAGCGGCAGGCTACGAGCAGTACTTC. Translating gives CASSDRLAAGYEQYF.

This clonotype was observed many times. The V call is TRBV7-8, the J call TRBJ2-7, with 7 bases identical to TRBD1. The CDR3 spans 15 residues. Trimming took 1 base from V and 2 from J; bases not matched to a gene: 5. CDR1 and CDR2 from the germline V gene are SGHVS and FQNEAQ. In DNA, the CDR3 is TGTGCCAGCAGCTTAGGAGGGGGCCAGACCTACGAGCAGTACTTC. As protein: CASSLGGGQTYEQYF.

This clonotype appeared many times. The rearrangement joins TRBV20-1 to TRBJ1-1; perhaps TRBD1 as D (5 bases). The V gene lost 1 base and the J gene lost 4 bases, with 19 bases spanning the gap. The germline gives CDR1 DFQATT, CDR2 SNEGSKA (reference sequence). The CDR3 loop spans 16 amino acids. The CDR3 region is CSARGILGARGTEAFF. In nucleotides, the CDR3 is TGCAGTGCTAGAGGAATCTTAGGGGCGCGGGGCACTGAAGCTTTCTTT.

This clonotype was counted ten times or more. One junction end disagrees with the germline gene, perhaps due to a read error. The J gene is TRBJ1-1, the V gene TRBV6-1; 7 bases are shared with TRBD1. CDR3 size: 14 residues. CDR1 and CDR2 (germline): MNHNS, SASEGT. The CDR3 protein is CASSVRDSNNEAFF. The CDR3 DNA reads as TGTGCCAGCAGTGTCCGGGACAGCAACAATGAAGCTTTCTTT.

Many counts were recorded for this clonotype. The rearrangement uses TRBV20-1 and TRBJ2-5; weak D call: TRBD1 (5 bases). This CDR3 is 14 amino acids long. Per the germline V gene, CDR1 is DFQATT and CDR2 is SNEGSKA (reference sequence). V lost 0 bases and J 0 bases, leaving 8 bases between the germline ends. The CDR3 DNA follows: TGCAGTGCTAGAGAACAGGCGTACCAAGAGACCCAGTACTTC. This codes for CSAREQAYQETQYF.

This clonotype was picked up a small number of times. The rearrangement joins TRBV20-1 to TRBJ2-2, with D perhaps assigned TRBD1 or TRBD2 (6 bases each). Trimming left V 0 bases short and J 0 bases short, with 23 bases between. In germline, CDR1 is DFQATT, CDR2 SNEGSKA (reference sequence). CDR3 size: 20 residues. CDR3 sequence (DNA): TGCAGTGCTAGAGATTTGGGACGGGGGCAGGGCACTCCGAACACCGGGGAGCTGTTTTTT. It codes for CSARDLGRGQGTPNTGELFF.

This clonotype was seen more than once but under ten times. The rearrangement links TRBV28 to TRBJ2-7; 10 bases map to TRBD2. The CDR3 is made up of 15 amino acids. Germline V lookup: CDR1 MDHEN, CDR2 SYDVKM. Trimming cost V 3 bases and J 6 bases; bases outside gene matches: 8. The CDR3, as DNA: TGTGCCAGCAGTTTCTCTAGCGGGAGCCCCTGCGAGCAGTACTTC. Its protein is CASSFSSGSPCEQYF.

This clonotype occurred many times. The V call is TRBV10-3, the J call TRBJ2-2, with 7 bases fitting TRBD1. Germline CDR1 reads ENHRY; CDR2 reads SYGVKD. This CDR3 is built from 15 residues. The V segment lost 6 bases and the J segment 1 base; nucleotides outside the gene matches: 5. The CDR3 sequence: CAISWGQQNTGELFF. The CDR3 DNA reads TGTGCCATCAGCTGGGGACAGCAGAACACCGGGGAGCTGTTTTTT.